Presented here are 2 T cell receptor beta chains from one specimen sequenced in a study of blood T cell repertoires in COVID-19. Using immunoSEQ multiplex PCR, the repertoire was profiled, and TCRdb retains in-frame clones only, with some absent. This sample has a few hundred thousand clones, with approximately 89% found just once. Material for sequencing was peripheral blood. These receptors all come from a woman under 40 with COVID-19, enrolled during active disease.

The CDR3 here is CASSQGGTYEQYF. Written as DNA, the CDR3 is TGTGCCAGCAGCCAAGGCGGCACCTACGAGCAGTACTTC. This chain connects TRBV3-1 (or the pseudogene TRBV3-2) to TRBJ2-7; unclear D gene. Trimming removed 1 base from V and 2 bases from J, with 6 bases in between. Germline V gene sequence: CDR1 LGHDT, CDR2 YNNKEL (reference sequence). The CDR3 consists of 13 residues.

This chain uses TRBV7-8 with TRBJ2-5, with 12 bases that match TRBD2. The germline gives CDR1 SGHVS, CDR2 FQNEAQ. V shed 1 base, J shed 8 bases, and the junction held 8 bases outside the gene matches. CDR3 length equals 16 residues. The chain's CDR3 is CASSLGLAGAQATQYF. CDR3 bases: TGTGCCAGCAGCTTAGGACTAGCGGGGGCCCAAGCCACCCAGTACTTC.